These 24 T cell receptor beta chains originate from one sample sequenced in a study of blood T cell repertoires in COVID-19. This table comes from immunoSEQ multiplex PCR, and its TCRdb copy is limited to in-frame clones, with some not included. The data contain roughly 150,000 clones, 70% to 85% of them singletons. Sequencing used PBMCs or T cells enriched from blood (not recorded which). Source of these receptors: a woman in her seventies in a cohort exposed to, infected with or recovered from COVID-19 (not recorded which).

The rearrangement links TRBV5-1 to TRBJ2-5, with a weak D call TRBD1 (6 bases). V was pared by 3 bases and J by 1 base, with 10 bases between. Germline lookup yields CDR1 SGHRS and CDR2 YFSETQ. CDR3 length: 14 amino acids. The DNA for the CDR3 is TGCGCCAGCAGCTCGGACAGAACCCAAGAGACCCAGTACTTC. The encoded protein is CASSSDRTQETQYF.

The chain recombines TRBV21-1 with TRBJ2-3; TRBD2 is the table's D call, not checked against the DNA. TRBV21-1 is a documented pseudogene. CDR3 length: 22 residues. This CDR3 is CASSKASLVRGGKREERDTQYF. The DNA for the CDR3 is TGTGCCAGCAGCAAAGCGTCCTTAGTGAGGGGGGGTAAGCGGGAGGAAAGAGATACGCAGTATTTT.

CDR3 bases: TGTGCCAGCAGCACACTAGTAGCCACTGAAGCTTTCTTT. It translates to CASSTLVATEAFF. The V call is TRBV2, the J call TRBJ1-1, with D unclear. CDR1 and CDR2 from the germline V gene are SNHLY and FYNNEI. CDR3 length equals 13 residues. Trimming shortened V by 6 bases and J by 4 bases, and 12 bases separated the two germline ends. The full variable domain, with the rest looked up from reference TRBV2 and TRBJ1-1, is EPEVTQTPSHQVTQMGQEVILRCVPISNHLYFYWYRQILGQKVEFLVSFYNNEISEKSEIFDDQFSVERPDGSNFTLKIRSTKLEDSAMYFCASSTLVATEAFFGQGTRLTVV.

This chain uses TRBV7-3 with TRBJ2-3; perhaps TRBD1 as D (6 bases). This CDR3 has 15 amino acids. In germline, CDR1 is SGHTA, CDR2 FQGTGA. V was cut by 0 bases and J by 2 bases, with 9 bases left in between. The CDR3 nucleotides are TGTGCCAGCAGCTTAACGGACAGATACACAGATACGCAGTATTTT. Translated, it gives CASSLTDRYTDTQYF.

The chain recombines TRBV15 with TRBJ2-5; the D gene is possibly TRBD2 (6 bases). This CDR3 comprises 13 residues. V lost 8 bases, J lost 9 bases, and 19 bases lay in between. The V gene's germline CDR1 is LNHNV and CDR2 YYDKDF (reference sequence). CDR3 sequence reads: CATGSTARRAQYF. In DNA form, the CDR3 reads TGTGCCACCGGATCGACAGCCCGGAGGGCCCAGTACTTC.

The chain has TRBV6-5 and TRBJ1-5; TRBD1 agrees at 8 bases. The CDR3 length is 14 residues. CDR1 and CDR2 from the germline V gene are MNHEY and SVGAGI. With 10 bases clipped from V and 3 bases from J, the junction kept 8 bases outside the gene matches. CDR3 nucleotide sequence: TGTGCCATCCAGCAGGGGGCTGCCAATCAGCCCCAGCATTTT. Amino acid sequence: CAIQQGAANQPQHF.

This chain uses TRBV7-6 with TRBJ2-3; a weak D match, TRBD1 (6 bases). The germline CDR1 and CDR2 sequences are SGHVS and FNYEAQ. The CDR3 has 14 amino acids. Deletions cut 1 base from V and 3 bases from J, with 8 bases between. CDR3 sequence (DNA): TGTGCCAGCAGCTTAGAAAGGGGGACAGATACGCAGTATTTT. Amino acids: CASSLERGTDTQYF.

This clone turned up a few times. This chain joins TRBV19 and TRBJ2-7; D possibly corresponds to TRBD2 (6 bases). Trimming shortened V by 0 bases and J by 3 bases, and 12 bases separated the two germline ends. Per germline, CDR1 LNHDA and CDR2 SQIVND (reference sequence). The length of the CDR3 is 15 residues. The CDR3 sequence: CASSIDLGGGYEQYF. The CDR3 coding sequence is TGTGCCAGTAGTATAGATCTCGGGGGTGGCTACGAGCAGTACTTC.

This clone was counted between two and nine times. The chain uses TRBV5-6 and TRBJ1-5; a weak D match, TRBD1 (5 bases). The CDR3 sequence is 14 residues long. CDR1 is SGHDT and CDR2 is YYEEEE in the germline V gene. Trimming pared 4 bases from V and 3 bases from J, leaving 11 bases between. This CDR3 is CASSRRGINQPQHF. The CDR3, as DNA: TGTGCCAGCAGCAGACGGGGGATCAATCAGCCCCAGCATTTT.

The rearrangement joins TRBV18 to TRBJ2-7, with 7 positions matching TRBD1. The CDR3 runs to 15 residues. The germline V gene has CDR1 KGHSH and CDR2 LQKENI. Trimming removed 6 bases from V and 2 bases from J; junction bases left unmatched: 10. CDR3 DNA: TGTGCCAGCTCGTTGGGACAGCGCGATGCCTACGAGCAGTACTTC. Protein: CASSLGQRDAYEQYF.

This clone was seen just once. The rearrangement joins TRBV27 to TRBJ2-5; 7 bases are a match to TRBD1. This CDR3 has 18 residues. Germline values: CDR1 MNHEY, CDR2 SMNVEV (reference sequence). The J segment lost 7 bases and the V segment lost 0 bases, leaving 17 bases of the junction unmatched. CDR3 nucleotides: TGTGCCAGCAGTTTATCCGTCCGTGGGCAGGGGGATATTTTGACCCAGTACTTC. Its translation is CASSLSVRGQGDILTQYF.

This chain links TRBV7-2 with TRBJ2-1; 7 nucleotides match TRBD2. The J segment lost 15 bases and the V segment lost 8 bases, leaving 25 bases of the junction unmatched. Germline assignment: CDR1 SGHTA and CDR2 FQGNSA. CDR3 size: 16 residues. CDR3 in DNA: TGTGCCAGCGACCCCACACTAGCGTCCCTTACAATGGAGAGGTTCTTC. Its translation: CASDPTLASLTMERFF.

This clone is medium-sized. This rearrangement joins TRBV3-1 (or the pseudogene TRBV3-2) to TRBJ1-2; TRBD1 aligns across 7 bases. V shed 4 bases, J shed 10 bases, and the junction held 12 bases outside the gene matches. The CDR3 runs to 14 residues. Per germline, CDR1 LGHDT and CDR2 YNNKEL (reference sequence). This chain's CDR3 is CASSLFGGGRNYTF. CDR3 DNA sequence: TGTGCCAGCAGCCTTTTTGGAGGGGGCCGAAACTACACCTTC.

V is TRBV3-1 (or the pseudogene TRBV3-2) and J is TRBJ2-5; TRBD1 matches at 8 bases. V was pared by 4 bases and J by 7 bases, with 11 bases of the junction left unmatched. Germline CDR1 reads LGHDT; CDR2 reads YNNKEL (reference sequence). The CDR3 sequence is 15 residues long. The CDR3 sequence is CASSPGQGPQGTQYF. CDR3 nucleotide sequence: TGTGCCAGCAGCCCCGGACAGGGACCCCAGGGGACCCAGTACTTC.

The V and J genes are TRBV28 and TRBJ1-1; 7 bases are a match to TRBD1. The V gene end was trimmed by 8 bases and the J gene end by 1 base; junction bases not matched to a gene: 4. The V gene's germline CDR1 is MDHEN and CDR2 SYDVKM. The CDR3 runs 13 residues. CDR3: CASYRDRNTEAFF. The CDR3 DNA reads TGTGCCAGCTACCGGGACAGGAACACTGAAGCTTTCTTT.

The rearrangement joins TRBV5-6 to TRBJ2-1; 7 bases agree with TRBD1. Germline V lookup: CDR1 SGHDT, CDR2 YYEEEE. CDR3 length equals 15 residues. After removal of 2 bases from V and 2 bases from J, the junction contained 4 bases not matched to a gene. The DNA for the CDR3 is TGTGCCAGCAGCTTTGACAGGGTAGCCTACAATGAGCAGTTCTTC. This encodes CASSFDRVAYNEQFF. The full variable domain, completed using reference TRBV5-6 and TRBJ2-1, is DAGVTQSPTHLIKTRGQQVTLRCSPKSGHDTVSWYQQALGQGPQFIFQYYEEEERQRGNFPDRFSGHQFPNYSSELNVNALLLGDSALYLCASSFDRVAYNEQFFGPGTRLTVL.

The J gene is TRBJ2-5, the V gene TRBV18, with TRBD1 matching over 7 bases. CDR1 KGHSH and CDR2 LQKENI come from the germline V gene. V gave up 8 bases and J gave up 5 bases; unmatched junction bases: 8. The CDR3 length is 13 residues. The CDR3 loop is CASRRQGDETQYF. The CDR3 DNA reads TGTGCCAGCCGGCGACAGGGCGATGAGACCCAGTACTTC. Full variable domain (rest looked up from reference TRBV18 and TRBJ2-5): NAGVMQNPRHLVRRRGQEARLRCSPMKGHSHVYWYRQLPEEGLKFMVYLQKENIIDESGMPKERFSAEFPKEGPSILRIQQVVRGDSAAYFCASRRQGDETQYFGPGTRLLVL.

This clone was seen just once. V and J are TRBV28 and TRBJ2-7, with TRBD2 identical over 13 bases. Germline CDR1 is MDHEN and CDR2 is SYDVKM. V lost 9 bases and J lost 3; bases outside the gene matches: 5. There are 14 residues in the CDR3. DNA of the CDR3: TGTGCCAGTTACGGGACTAGCGGGATCTACGAGCAGTACTTC. The encoded protein is CASYGTSGIYEQYF.

The chain uses TRBV19 and TRBJ2-7, with D tentatively TRBD1 (6 bases). This CDR3 has 13 residues. The V end was cut by 9 bases, the J end by 2 bases, with 14 bases between. CDR1 and CDR2 (germline): LNHDA, SQIVND (reference sequence). This chain's CDR3 is CASRQGSAYEQYF. The CDR3 DNA is TGTGCCAGCCGGCAGGGGTCCGCCTACGAGCAGTACTTC.

The chain carries TRBV6-5 and TRBJ2-1; D is perhaps TRBD1 (6 bases). The CDR3 runs to 13 residues. Germline CDR1 MNHEY, CDR2 SVGAGI. The V end was cut by 5 bases, the J end by 3 bases, with 8 bases between. Here the CDR3 reads CASSPDSYNEQFF. CDR3 DNA sequence: TGTGCCAGCAGTCCGGACAGCTACAATGAGCAGTTCTTC.

J is TRBJ1-2 and V is TRBV6-5, with 7 positions matching TRBD1. The germline gives CDR1 MNHEY, CDR2 SVGAGI. With V trimmed by 8 bases and J by 4 bases, 10 bases remained unmatched. The CDR3 is 14 residues long. For the CDR3, the DNA is TGTGCCAGCTCCGATACCGGGACAGTCTATGGCTACACCTTC. Residues: CASSDTGTVYGYTF.

The chain couples TRBV18 to TRBJ2-7; unclear D gene. Trimming removed 6 bases at V and 6 bases at J, with 21 bases between. This CDR3 is built from 15 residues. In germline, CDR1 is KGHSH, CDR2 LQKENI. The CDR3 reads CASSPPNPQRGEQYF. CDR3 sequence (DNA): TGTGCCAGCTCCCCGCCAAACCCCCAGCGCGGCGAGCAGTACTTC.

This chain uses TRBV5-1 with TRBJ1-1, with D possibly TRBD1 on 6 matching bases. V was cut by 0 bases and J by 3 bases, with 12 bases left in between. CDR1 SGHRS and CDR2 YFSETQ come from the germline V gene. The CDR3 is made up of 15 amino acids. CDR3 sequence (DNA): TGCGCCAGCAGCTTGGAACGGGGGGCGTACACTGAAGCTTTCTTT. Its protein product is CASSLERGAYTEAFF.

The V gene is TRBV28, the J gene TRBJ1-2; D remains ambiguous. This CDR3 region has 13 residues. Germline CDR1 reads MDHEN; CDR2 reads SYDVKM. Trimming pared 6 bases from V and 8 bases from J, leaving 16 bases between. The CDR3 loop reads CASSSAAILGYTF. For the CDR3, the DNA is TGTGCCAGCAGCAGCGCAGCTATTTTGGGCTACACCTTC.